The subject of this entry is one T cell receptor beta chain. Germline V CDR1 and CDR2: MDHEN, SYDVKM. The CDR3 runs 16 residues. V lost 3 bases, J lost 5 bases, and 7 bases stayed unmatched. This sample was taken from a study of T cell clones after liver transplantation. In the study overall: TCRbeta sequencing after a pre-transplant mixed lymphocyte reaction identified graft-donor-reactive clones, later tracked in post-transplant blood. Third-party-reactive TCRbeta sequences from pre-transplant mixed lymphocyte reactions served as antigen-independent comparators. Three of eight recipients were HCV-positive; others had non-autoimmune, non-viral indications. Samples came pre-transplant, pre-randomization before withdrawal, and post-randomization after withdrawal ended.

Profiling relied on immunoSEQ multiplex PCR, and the TCRdb table lists in-frame clones only, not all of them. Among 20,000 to 25,000 clones listed, roughly 74% were seen once. This TCR derives from a human patient who received a liver transplant. Some of the T cells may derive from the graft donor. This chain connects TRBV28 to TRBJ2-5; 12 bases line up with TRBD2. Sample: CD8+ T cells from blood, taken roughly 55 months after liver transplant. The CDR3, as DNA: TGTGCCAGCAGTTTCGCTAGCGGGGGGGCCAGGGAGACCCAGTACTTC. It is translated as CASSFASGGARETQYF.